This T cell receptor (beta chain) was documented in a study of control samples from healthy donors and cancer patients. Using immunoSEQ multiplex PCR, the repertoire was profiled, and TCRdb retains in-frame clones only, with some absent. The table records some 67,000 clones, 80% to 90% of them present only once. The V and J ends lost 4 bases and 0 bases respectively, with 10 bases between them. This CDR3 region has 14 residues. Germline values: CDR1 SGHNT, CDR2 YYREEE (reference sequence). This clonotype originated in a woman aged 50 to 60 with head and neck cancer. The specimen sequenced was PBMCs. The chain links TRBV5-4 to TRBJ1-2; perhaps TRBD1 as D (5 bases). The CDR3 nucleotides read TGTGCCAGCAGCCTCGAAGGGGCTAACTATGGCTACACCTTC. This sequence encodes CASSLEGANYGYTF. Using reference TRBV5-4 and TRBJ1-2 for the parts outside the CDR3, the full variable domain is ETGVTQSPTHLIKTRGQQVTLRCSSQSGHNTVSWYQQALGQGPQFIFQYYREEENGRGNFPPRFSGLQFPNYSSELNVNALELDDSALYLCASSLEGANYGYTFGSGTRLTVV.